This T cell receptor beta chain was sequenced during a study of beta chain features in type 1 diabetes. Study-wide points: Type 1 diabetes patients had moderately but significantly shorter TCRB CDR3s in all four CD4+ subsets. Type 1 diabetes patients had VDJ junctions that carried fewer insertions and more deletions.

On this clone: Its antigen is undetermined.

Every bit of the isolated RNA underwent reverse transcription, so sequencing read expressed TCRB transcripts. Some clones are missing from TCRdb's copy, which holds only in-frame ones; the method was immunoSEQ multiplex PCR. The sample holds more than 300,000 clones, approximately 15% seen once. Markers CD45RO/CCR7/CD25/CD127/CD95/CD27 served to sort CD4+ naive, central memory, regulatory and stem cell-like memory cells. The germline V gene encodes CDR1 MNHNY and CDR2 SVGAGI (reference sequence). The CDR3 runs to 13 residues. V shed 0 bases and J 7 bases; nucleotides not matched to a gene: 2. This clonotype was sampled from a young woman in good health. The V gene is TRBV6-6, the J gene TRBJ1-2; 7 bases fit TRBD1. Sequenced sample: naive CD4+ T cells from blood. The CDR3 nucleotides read TGTGCCAGCAGTTACTCGAACAGGGGTGGCTACACCTTC. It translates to CASSYSNRGGYTF.